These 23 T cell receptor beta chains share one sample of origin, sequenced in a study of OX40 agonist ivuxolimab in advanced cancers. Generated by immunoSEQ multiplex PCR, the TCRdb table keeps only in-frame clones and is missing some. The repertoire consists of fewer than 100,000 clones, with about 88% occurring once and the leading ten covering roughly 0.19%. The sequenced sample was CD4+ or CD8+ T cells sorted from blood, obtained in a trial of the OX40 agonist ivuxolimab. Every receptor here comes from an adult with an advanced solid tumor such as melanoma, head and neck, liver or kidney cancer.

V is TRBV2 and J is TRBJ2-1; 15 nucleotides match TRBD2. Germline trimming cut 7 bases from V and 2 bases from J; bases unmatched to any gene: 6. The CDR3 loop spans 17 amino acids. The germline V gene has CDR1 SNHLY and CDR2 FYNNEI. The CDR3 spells CASKKGLAGGAYNEQFF. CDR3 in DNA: TGTGCCAGCAAGAAGGGACTAGCGGGAGGAGCCTACAATGAGCAGTTCTTC.

The CDR3 loop reads CASSQYPDRSYNEQFF. DNA of the CDR3: TGTGCCAGCAGCCAATACCCGGACAGATCCTACAATGAGCAGTTCTTC. The chain is built from TRBV14 and TRBJ2-1; perhaps TRBD1 as D (6 bases). CDR1 is SGHDN and CDR2 is FVKESK in the germline V gene. Trimming removed 2 bases from V and 1 base from J, with 12 bases in between. The CDR3 sequence is 16 residues long.

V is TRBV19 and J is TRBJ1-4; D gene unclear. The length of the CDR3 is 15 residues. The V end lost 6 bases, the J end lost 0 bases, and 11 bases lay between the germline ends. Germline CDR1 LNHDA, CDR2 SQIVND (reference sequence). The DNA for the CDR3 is TGTGCCAGTAGCAGAGATAGCGCAACTAATGAAAAACTGTTTTTT. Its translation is CASSRDSATNEKLFF.

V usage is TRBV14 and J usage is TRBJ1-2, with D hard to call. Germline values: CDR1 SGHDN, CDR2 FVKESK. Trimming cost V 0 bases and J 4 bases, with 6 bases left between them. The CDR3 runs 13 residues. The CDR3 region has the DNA TGTGCCAGCAGCCAAGATCGGATCTATGGCTACACCTTC. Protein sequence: CASSQDRIYGYTF.

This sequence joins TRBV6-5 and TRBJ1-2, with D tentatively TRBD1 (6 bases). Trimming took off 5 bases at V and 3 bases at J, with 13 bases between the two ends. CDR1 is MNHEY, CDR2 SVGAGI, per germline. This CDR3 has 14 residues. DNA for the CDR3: TGTGCCAGCAGTATACCGGGACAAGACTATGGCTACACCTTC. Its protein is CASSIPGQDYGYTF.

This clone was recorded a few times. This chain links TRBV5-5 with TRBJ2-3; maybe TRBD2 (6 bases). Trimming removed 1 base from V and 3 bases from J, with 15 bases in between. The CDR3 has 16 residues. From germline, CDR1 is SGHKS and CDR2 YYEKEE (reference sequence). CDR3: CASSLWRGRGTDTQYF. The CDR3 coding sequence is TGTGCCAGCAGCTTGTGGAGAGGGCGGGGAACAGATACGCAGTATTTT.

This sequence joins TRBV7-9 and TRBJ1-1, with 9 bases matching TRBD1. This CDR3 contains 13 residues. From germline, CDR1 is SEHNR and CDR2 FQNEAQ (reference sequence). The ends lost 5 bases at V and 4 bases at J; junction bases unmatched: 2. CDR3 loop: CASSRQGGTEAFF. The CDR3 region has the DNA TGTGCCAGCAGCCGACAGGGGGGCACTGAAGCTTTCTTT.

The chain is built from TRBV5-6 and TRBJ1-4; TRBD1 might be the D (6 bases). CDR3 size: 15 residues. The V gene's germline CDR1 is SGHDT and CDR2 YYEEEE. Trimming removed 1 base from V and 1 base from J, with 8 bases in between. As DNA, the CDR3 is TGTGCCAGCAGCTTGTTAGGGGGAACTAATGAAAAACTGTTTTTT. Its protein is CASSLLGGTNEKLFF. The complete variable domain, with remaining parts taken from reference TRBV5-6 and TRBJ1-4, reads DAGVTQSPTHLIKTRGQQVTLRCSPKSGHDTVSWYQQALGQGPQFIFQYYEEEERQRGNFPDRFSGHQFPNYSSELNVNALLLGDSALYLCASSLLGGTNEKLFFGSGTQLSVL.

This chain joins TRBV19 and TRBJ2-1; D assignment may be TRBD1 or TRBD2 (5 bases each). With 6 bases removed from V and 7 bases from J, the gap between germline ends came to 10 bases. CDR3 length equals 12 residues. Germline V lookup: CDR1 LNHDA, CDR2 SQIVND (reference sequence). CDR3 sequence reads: CASRRGGNEQFF. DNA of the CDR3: TGTGCCAGTAGAAGGGGCGGGAATGAGCAGTTCTTC.

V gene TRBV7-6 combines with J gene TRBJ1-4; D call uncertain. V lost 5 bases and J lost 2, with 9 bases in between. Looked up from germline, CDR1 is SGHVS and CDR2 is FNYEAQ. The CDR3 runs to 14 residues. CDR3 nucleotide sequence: TGTGCCAGCAGCCTAGGATTTACTAATGAAAAACTGTTTTTT. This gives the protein CASSLGFTNEKLFF.

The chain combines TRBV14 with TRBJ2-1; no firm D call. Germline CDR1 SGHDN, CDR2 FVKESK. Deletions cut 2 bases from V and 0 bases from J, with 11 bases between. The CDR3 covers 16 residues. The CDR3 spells CASSQPQMSSYNEQFF. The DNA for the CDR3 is TGTGCCAGCAGCCAACCACAGATGAGCTCCTACAATGAGCAGTTCTTC.

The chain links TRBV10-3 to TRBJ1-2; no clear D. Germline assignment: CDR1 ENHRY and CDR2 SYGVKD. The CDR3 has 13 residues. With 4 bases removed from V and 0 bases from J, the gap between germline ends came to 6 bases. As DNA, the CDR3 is TGTGCCATCAGTGTCCAGACTAACTATGGCTACACCTTC. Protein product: CAISVQTNYGYTF.

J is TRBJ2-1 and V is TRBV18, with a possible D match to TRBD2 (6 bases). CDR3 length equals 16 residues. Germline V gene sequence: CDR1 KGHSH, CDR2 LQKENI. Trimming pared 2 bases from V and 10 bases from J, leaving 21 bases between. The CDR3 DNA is TGTGCCAGCTCACCAAGCCAGGGAGGTATTTCGGTAGAGCAGTTCTTC. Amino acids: CASSPSQGGISVEQFF. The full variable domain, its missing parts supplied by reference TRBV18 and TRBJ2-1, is NAGVMQNPRHLVRRRGQEARLRCSPMKGHSHVYWYRQLPEEGLKFMVYLQKENIIDESGMPKERFSAEFPKEGPSILRIQQVVRGDSAAYFCASSPSQGGISVEQFFGPGTRLTVL.

The CDR3 loop reads CASSQGQETQYF. Written as DNA, the CDR3 is TGTGCCAGCAGCCAAGGCCAGGAGACCCAGTACTTC. The chain couples TRBV4-2 to TRBJ2-5; no clear D gene. Trimming pared 1 base from V and 5 bases from J, leaving 5 bases between. Germline values: CDR1 LGHNA, CDR2 YNFKEQ. The CDR3 has 12 amino acids.

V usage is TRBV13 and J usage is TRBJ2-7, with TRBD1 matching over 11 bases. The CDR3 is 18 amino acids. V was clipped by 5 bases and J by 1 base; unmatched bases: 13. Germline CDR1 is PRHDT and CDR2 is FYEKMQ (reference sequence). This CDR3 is CASSPSGQGATLSYEQYV. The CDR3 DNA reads TGTGCCAGCAGCCCGTCCGGACAGGGGGCTACGTTGTCCTACGAGCAGTACGTC.

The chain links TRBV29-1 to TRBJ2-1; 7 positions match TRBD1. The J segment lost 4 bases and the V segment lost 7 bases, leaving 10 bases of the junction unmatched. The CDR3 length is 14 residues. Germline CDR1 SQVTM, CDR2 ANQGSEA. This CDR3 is CSGGRDRAYNEQFF. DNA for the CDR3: TGCAGCGGGGGCCGCGACAGGGCATACAATGAGCAGTTCTTC.

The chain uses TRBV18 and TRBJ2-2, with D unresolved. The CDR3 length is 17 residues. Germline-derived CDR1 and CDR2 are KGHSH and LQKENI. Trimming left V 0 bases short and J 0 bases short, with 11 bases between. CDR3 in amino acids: CASSPPIAQSNTGELFF. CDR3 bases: TGTGCCAGCTCACCACCTATTGCACAATCGAACACCGGGGAGCTGTTTTTT.

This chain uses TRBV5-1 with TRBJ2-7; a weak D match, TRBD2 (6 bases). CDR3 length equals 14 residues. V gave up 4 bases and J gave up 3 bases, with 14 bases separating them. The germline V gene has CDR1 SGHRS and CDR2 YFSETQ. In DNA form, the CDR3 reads TGCGCCAGCAGCCTCGAGGACGGGGGCTACGAGCAGTACTTC. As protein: CASSLEDGGYEQYF.

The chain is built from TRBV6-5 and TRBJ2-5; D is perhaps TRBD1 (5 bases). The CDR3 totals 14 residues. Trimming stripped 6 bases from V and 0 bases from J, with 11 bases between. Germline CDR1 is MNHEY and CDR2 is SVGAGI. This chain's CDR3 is CASRRNRNQETQYF. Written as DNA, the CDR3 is TGTGCCAGCAGAAGAAACAGGAACCAAGAGACCCAGTACTTC.

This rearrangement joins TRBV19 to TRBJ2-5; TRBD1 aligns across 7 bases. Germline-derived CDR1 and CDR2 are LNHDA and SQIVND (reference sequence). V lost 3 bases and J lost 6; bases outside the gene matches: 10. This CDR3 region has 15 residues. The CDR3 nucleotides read TGTGCCAGTAGTATTACATCCCGACAGGGACAGACCCAGTACTTC. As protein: CASSITSRQGQTQYF.

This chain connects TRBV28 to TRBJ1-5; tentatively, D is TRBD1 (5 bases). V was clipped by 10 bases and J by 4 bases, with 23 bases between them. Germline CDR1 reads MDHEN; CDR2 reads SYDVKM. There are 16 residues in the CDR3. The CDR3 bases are TGTGCCACGCTGGGCCCGGGAACAGGAAGAAATCAGCCCCAGCATTTT. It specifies CATLGPGTGRNQPQHF.

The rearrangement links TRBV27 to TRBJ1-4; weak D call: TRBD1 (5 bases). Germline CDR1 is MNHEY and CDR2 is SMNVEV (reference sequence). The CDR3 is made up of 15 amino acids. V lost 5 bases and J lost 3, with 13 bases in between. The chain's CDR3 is CASSPLGLSNEKLFF. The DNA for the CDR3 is TGTGCCAGCAGTCCCCTGGGGCTCTCTAATGAAAAACTGTTTTTT.

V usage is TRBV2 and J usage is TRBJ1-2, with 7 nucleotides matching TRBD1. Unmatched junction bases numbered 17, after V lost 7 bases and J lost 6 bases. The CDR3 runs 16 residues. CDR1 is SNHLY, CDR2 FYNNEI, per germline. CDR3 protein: CASKPGQNSFFDGYTF. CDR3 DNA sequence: TGTGCCAGCAAGCCGGGACAGAACTCGTTTTTTGATGGCTACACCTTC.